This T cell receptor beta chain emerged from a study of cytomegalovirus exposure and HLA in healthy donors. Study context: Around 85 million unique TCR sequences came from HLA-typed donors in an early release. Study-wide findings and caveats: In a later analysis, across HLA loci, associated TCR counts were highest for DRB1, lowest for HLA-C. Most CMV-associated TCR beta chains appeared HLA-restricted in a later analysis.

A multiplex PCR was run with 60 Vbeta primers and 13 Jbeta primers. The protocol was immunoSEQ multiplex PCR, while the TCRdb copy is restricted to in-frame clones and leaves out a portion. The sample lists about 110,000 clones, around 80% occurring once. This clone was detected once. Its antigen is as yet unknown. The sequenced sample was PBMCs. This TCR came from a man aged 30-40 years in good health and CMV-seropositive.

CDR3 DNA: TGTGCCAGCAGCTTGGTTTCAGGGAGGGGGGGAGAGACCCAGTACTTC. Translation: CASSLVSGRGGETQYF. V usage is TRBV5-5 and J usage is TRBJ2-5, with D perhaps matching TRBD2 (7 bases). The CDR3 has 16 amino acids. Trimming shortened V by 0 bases and J by 4 bases, and 16 bases separated the two germline ends. The V gene's germline CDR1 is SGHKS and CDR2 YYEKEE (reference sequence).